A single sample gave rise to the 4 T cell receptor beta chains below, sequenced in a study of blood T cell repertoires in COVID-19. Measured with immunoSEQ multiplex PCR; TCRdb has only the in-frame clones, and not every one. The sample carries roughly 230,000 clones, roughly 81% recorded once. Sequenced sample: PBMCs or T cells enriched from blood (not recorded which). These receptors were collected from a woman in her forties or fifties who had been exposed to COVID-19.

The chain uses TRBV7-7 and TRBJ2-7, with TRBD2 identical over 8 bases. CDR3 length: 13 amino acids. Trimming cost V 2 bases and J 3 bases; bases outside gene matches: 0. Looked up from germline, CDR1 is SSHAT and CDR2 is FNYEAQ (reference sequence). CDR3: CASSLSGGYEQYF. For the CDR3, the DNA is TGTGCCAGCAGCTTAAGCGGGGGCTACGAGCAGTACTTC.

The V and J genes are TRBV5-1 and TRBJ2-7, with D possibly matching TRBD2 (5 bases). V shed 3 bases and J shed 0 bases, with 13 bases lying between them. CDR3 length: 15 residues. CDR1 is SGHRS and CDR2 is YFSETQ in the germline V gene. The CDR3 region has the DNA TGCGCCAGCAGCTCCCTTCTCGGGATCTCCTACGAGCAGTACTTC. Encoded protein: CASSSLLGISYEQYF.

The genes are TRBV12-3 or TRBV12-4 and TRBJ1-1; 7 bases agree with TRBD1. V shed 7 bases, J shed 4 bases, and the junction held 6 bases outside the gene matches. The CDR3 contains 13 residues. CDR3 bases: TGTGCCAGCACCGTAACAGGGGCCACTGAAGCTTTCTTT. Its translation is CASTVTGATEAFF.

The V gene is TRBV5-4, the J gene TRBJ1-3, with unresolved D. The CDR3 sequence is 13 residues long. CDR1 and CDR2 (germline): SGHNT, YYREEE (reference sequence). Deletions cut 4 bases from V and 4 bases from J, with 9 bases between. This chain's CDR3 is CASSRSGGNTIYF. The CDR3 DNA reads TGTGCCAGCAGCCGCTCGGGGGGAAACACCATATATTTT.